This T cell receptor beta chain appears in the sequencing data of a study of molecular identifiers for immune sequencing clone quantification. This clonotype was picked up many times. Its antigen is undetermined. Sorting captured naive CD8 T cells as CD8+CD4-CCR7+CD45RA+. Preparation of the bulk TCR libraries relied on previously described methods and listed TCR primers. One entry per CDR3 protein, called by TCRdb with MiXCR from the PCR reads. The table records 250,000 to 350,000 distinct CDR3 sequences, over 20% of them present only once. The CDR3 is 13 residues long. Trimming left V 4 bases short and J 10 bases short, with 15 bases between. Germline V gene lookup returns CDR1 SEHNR and CDR2 FQNEAQ (reference sequence). Study results and limitations: It was shown that clones above 20 RNA copies held over 99% of effector molecules, but under 1% in naive cells. Sizes of clones that are highly expanded could be underestimated (if identical TCR molecules share a barcode).

J is TRBJ2-3 and V is TRBV7-9, with D unresolved. Specimen: naive CD8+ T cells from blood, with Jurkat cell RNA spiked in. Subset denoted: FACS-sorted CD8+CD4-CCR7+CD45RA+ naive T cells. This receptor was taken from a human donor in good health. Some libraries in this study had Jurkat cell RNA spiked in. The CDR3 region is CASSSSAVPPQYF. The CDR3, as DNA: TGTGCCAGCAGCTCGTCGGCCGTCCCCCCGCAGTATTTT.